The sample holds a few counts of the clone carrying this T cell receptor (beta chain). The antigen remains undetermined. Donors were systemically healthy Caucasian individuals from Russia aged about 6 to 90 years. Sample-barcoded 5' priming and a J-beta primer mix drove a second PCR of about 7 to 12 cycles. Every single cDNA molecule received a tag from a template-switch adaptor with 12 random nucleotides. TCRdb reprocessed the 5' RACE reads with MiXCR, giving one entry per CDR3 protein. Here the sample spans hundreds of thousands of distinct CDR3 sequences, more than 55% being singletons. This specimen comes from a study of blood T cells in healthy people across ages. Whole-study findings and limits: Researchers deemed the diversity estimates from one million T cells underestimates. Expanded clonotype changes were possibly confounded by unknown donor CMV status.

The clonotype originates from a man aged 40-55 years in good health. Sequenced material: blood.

The CDR3 sequence is CASSGNTIYF. The CDR3 DNA follows: TGTGCCAGCAGTGGAAACACCATATATTTT. V gene TRBV12-3 or TRBV12-4 combines with J gene TRBJ1-3; no firm D call. The CDR3 is made up of 10 amino acids. The V end lost 5 bases, the J end lost 4 bases, and 0 bases lay between the germline ends.